The 18 T cell receptor beta chains listed next were all sequenced from one sample in a study of T cell responses to AZD1222 COVID-19 vaccine. Sequenced by immunoSEQ multiplex PCR; TCRdb stores in-frame clones only, minus some. Of just under 85,000 clones listed, about 86% are singletons. Sample: peripheral blood, taken on day 0 of AZD1222 vaccination. The receptors here all came from an adult in good health.

The V call is TRBV6-5, the J call TRBJ2-7, with 8 bases lining up with TRBD1. Trimming took 5 bases from V and 2 from J; bases not matched to a gene: 8. The germline gives CDR1 MNHEY, CDR2 SVGAGI. The CDR3 covers 15 residues. The CDR3 sequence is CASSRHGTGTYEQYF. The CDR3 DNA reads TGTGCCAGCAGTCGACATGGGACAGGAACCTACGAGCAGTACTTC.

This chain joins TRBV30 and TRBJ1-1, with D unresolved. The V and J ends lost 3 bases and 1 base respectively, with 9 bases between them. The CDR3 totals 13 residues. Germline V gives CDR1 GTSNPN, CDR2 SVGIG (reference sequence). For the CDR3, the DNA is TGTGCCTGGAGAGTCCCAGGGAACACTGAAGCTTTCTTT. This sequence encodes CAWRVPGNTEAFF. The variable domain in full, with the rest retrieved from reference TRBV30 and TRBJ1-1, is SQTIHQWPATLVQPVGSPLSLECTVEGTSNPNLYWYRQAAGRGLQLLFYSVGIGQISSEVPQNLSASRPQDRQFILSSKKLLLSDSGFYLCAWRVPGNTEAFFGQGTRLTVV.

This clone was observed a few times. The chain carries TRBV30 and TRBJ2-2; TRBD2 is a possible D gene (5 bases). The CDR3 contains 15 residues. The ends were cut back, 2 bases at V and 4 bases at J, with 14 bases in the middle. Germline CDR1 reads GTSNPN; CDR2 reads SVGIG (reference sequence). CDR3 coding DNA: TGTGCCTGGAGTCCCCAGCGGAGACCCACCGGGGAGCTGTTTTTT. It codes for CAWSPQRRPTGELFF.

J is TRBJ2-6 and V is TRBV28; D unresolved. Between the trimmed V and J ends, which lost 4 bases and 1 base, there was a span of 8 bases. CDR3 length equals 15 residues. Germline V CDR1 and CDR2: MDHEN, SYDVKM. The CDR3 bases are TGTGCCAGCAGTTCTTTAAGATCTGGGGCCAACGTCCTGACTTTC. The encoded protein is CASSSLRSGANVLTF.

This clone was recorded only once. V usage is TRBV6-4 and J usage is TRBJ2-3; possibly TRBD2 for D (6 bases). V was trimmed by 5 bases and J by 0 bases, leaving 6 bases between them. CDR1 and CDR2 (germline): MRHNA, SNTAGT. The CDR3 sequence is 13 residues long. CDR3 residues: CASSSGSTDTQYF. CDR3 DNA: TGTGCCAGCAGTAGCGGGAGCACAGATACGCAGTATTTT.

The chain couples TRBV10-3 to TRBJ2-1, with D maybe TRBD2 (6 bases). This CDR3 is built from 12 residues. From germline, CDR1 is ENHRY and CDR2 SYGVKD. The V and J ends lost 2 bases and 7 bases respectively, with 6 bases between them. The CDR3 DNA reads as TGTGCCATCAGTGAGGGGGGGAATGAGCAGTTCTTC. It yields the protein CAISEGGNEQFF.

The DNA for the CDR3 is TGTGCCAGCAGTGAATGGAGACCACGGGACACTGAAGCTTTCTTT. It specifies CASSEWRPRDTEAFF. The chain carries TRBV2 and TRBJ1-1; D is undetermined. This CDR3 comprises 15 residues. Germline CDR1 is SNHLY and CDR2 is FYNNEI. V was trimmed by 2 bases and J by 3 bases, leaving 13 bases between them.

Details on this clone: The same CDR3 arises from other DNA sequences in this sample as well. The chain employs TRBV27 and TRBJ1-5; 9 nucleotides align to TRBD1. Germline-derived CDR1 and CDR2 are MNHEY and SMNVEV (reference sequence). CDR3 length equals 15 residues. The V gene end was trimmed by 5 bases and the J gene end by 4 bases; junction bases not matched to a gene: 6. The CDR3 reads CASSKGQGFNQPQHF. CDR3 in DNA: TGTGCCAGCAGTAAAGGACAGGGGTTTAATCAGCCCCAGCATTTT.

The chain combines TRBV6-5 with TRBJ1-3; D is uncertain. Germline CDR1 and CDR2: MNHEY and SVGAGI. The V and J ends lost 0 bases and 3 bases respectively, with 9 bases between them. This CDR3 contains 15 residues. CDR3 sequence: CASSYSRTIGNTIYF. The CDR3 DNA reads TGTGCCAGCAGTTACTCTAGGACTATTGGAAACACCATATATTTT.

The V call is TRBV7-9, the J call TRBJ1-2, with D possibly matching TRBD1 (5 bases). This CDR3 has 16 amino acids. Germline values: CDR1 SEHNR, CDR2 FQNEAQ (reference sequence). The V gene lost 5 bases and the J gene lost 3 bases, with 19 bases spanning the gap. The CDR3 region is CASSPGAGGMDYGYTF. The CDR3 region has the DNA TGTGCCAGCAGCCCTGGGGCAGGTGGAATGGACTATGGCTACACCTTC.

This clone is a singleton in its sample. The chain uses TRBV15 and TRBJ2-1; no clear D gene. V shed 1 base and J shed 8 bases, with 12 bases lying between them. Germline V lookup: CDR1 LNHNV, CDR2 YYDKDF (reference sequence). This CDR3 is built from 14 residues. The CDR3 DNA follows: TGTGCCACCAGCAGAGGACCCGCGAGGTATGAGCAGTTCTTC. The encoded protein is CATSRGPARYEQFF.

The chain has TRBV15 and TRBJ1-3; D gene ambiguous. Germline V gene lookup returns CDR1 LNHNV and CDR2 YYDKDF (reference sequence). This CDR3 has 16 residues. Between the trimmed V and J ends, which lost 0 bases and 3 bases, there was a span of 12 bases. The CDR3 DNA reads as TGTGCCACCAGCAGAGATTTTGGCGGCTTTGGAAACACCATATATTTT. Translation gives CATSRDFGGFGNTIYF.

This clone was observed a single time. The chain has TRBV19 and TRBJ2-2; D perhaps matches TRBD2 (6 bases). Germline loops: CDR1 LNHDA, CDR2 SQIVND (reference sequence). V was trimmed by 6 bases and J by 0 bases, leaving 17 bases between them. CDR3 length: 17 residues. The CDR3, as DNA: TGTGCCAGTAGCCGGGTCAGTCCGGGAGCGAACACCGGGGAGCTGTTTTTT. As protein: CASSRVSPGANTGELFF.

The chain recombines TRBV11-3 with TRBJ2-1, with D perhaps given as TRBD1 or TRBD2 (6 bases each). Germline-derived CDR1 and CDR2 are SGHNT and YENEEA. Trimming stripped 1 base from V and 5 bases from J, with 12 bases between. This CDR3 has 15 residues. The DNA of the CDR3 is TGTGCCAGCAGCTTAGGGGCCGGGGGCAACAATGAGCAGTTCTTC. This encodes CASSLGAGGNNEQFF.

The chain links TRBV6-2 or TRBV6-3 to TRBJ2-1, with D possibly TRBD1 on 6 matching bases. Germline V CDR1 and CDR2: MNHEY, SVGEGT. Trimming cost V 0 bases and J 5 bases, with 20 bases left between them. This CDR3 has 18 residues. The CDR3 DNA follows: TGTGCCAGCAGTTACTCGATTGTGGGGGCGGCTCGGAACAATGAGCAGTTCTTC. Its translation is CASSYSIVGAARNNEQFF.

This clone occurred once. This chain joins TRBV7-2 and TRBJ1-3; TRBD1 is a possible D gene (6 bases). CDR1 SGHTA and CDR2 FQGNSA come from the germline V gene. Trimming stripped 5 bases from V and 2 bases from J, with 16 bases between. The CDR3 spans 16 residues. CDR3 sequence (DNA): TGTGCCAGCAGCACTGGCCCTGGGGGCCCTGGAAACACCATATATTTT. It specifies CASSTGPGGPGNTIYF.

The chain recombines TRBV10-3 with TRBJ1-4; D perhaps matches TRBD1 (6 bases). Germline V lookup: CDR1 ENHRY, CDR2 SYGVKD. The V gene lost 8 bases and the J gene lost 5 bases, with 12 bases spanning the gap. The length of the CDR3 is 13 residues. For the CDR3, the DNA is TGTGCCATCGCGGGGGGGCAAAATGAAAAACTGTTTTTT. Its translation: CAIAGGQNEKLFF.

The CDR3 is CASSEARFDPQHF. CDR3 sequence (DNA): TGTGCCAGCAGTGAGGCCAGGTTCGATCCCCAGCATTTT. This rearrangement joins TRBV6-1 to TRBJ1-5; D gene ambiguous. Germline values: CDR1 MNHNS, CDR2 SASEGT. The V gene lost 3 bases and the J gene lost 10 bases, with 13 bases spanning the gap. The CDR3 length is 13 residues.